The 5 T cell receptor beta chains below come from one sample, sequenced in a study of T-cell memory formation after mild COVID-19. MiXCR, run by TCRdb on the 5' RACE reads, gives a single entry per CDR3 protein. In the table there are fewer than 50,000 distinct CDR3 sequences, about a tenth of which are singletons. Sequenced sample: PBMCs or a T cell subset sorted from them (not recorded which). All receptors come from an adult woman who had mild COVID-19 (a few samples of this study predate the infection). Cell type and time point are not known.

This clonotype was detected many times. CDR3 residues: CASSLVPGVSYEQYF. The CDR3 DNA sequence: TGCGCCAGCAGCTTGGTGCCAGGGGTCTCCTACGAGCAGTACTTC. The V call is TRBV5-1, the J call TRBJ2-7; TRBD1 is a possible D gene (6 bases). The CDR3 is 15 residues long. Germline lookup yields CDR1 SGHRS and CDR2 YFSETQ. The V and J ends lost 0 bases and 0 bases respectively, with 10 bases between them.

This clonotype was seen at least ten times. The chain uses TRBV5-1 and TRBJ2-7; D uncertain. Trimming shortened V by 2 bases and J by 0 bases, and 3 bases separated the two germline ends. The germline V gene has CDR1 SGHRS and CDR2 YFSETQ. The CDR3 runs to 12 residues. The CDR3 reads CASSFGSYEQYF. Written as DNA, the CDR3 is TGCGCCAGCAGCTTCGGCTCCTACGAGCAGTACTTC.

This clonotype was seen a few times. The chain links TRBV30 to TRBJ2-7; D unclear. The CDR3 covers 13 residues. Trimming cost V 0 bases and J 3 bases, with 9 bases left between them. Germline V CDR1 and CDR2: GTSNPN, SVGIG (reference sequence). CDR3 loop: CAWSVGVYYEQYF. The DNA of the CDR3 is TGTGCCTGGAGTGTAGGAGTGTACTACGAGCAGTACTTC. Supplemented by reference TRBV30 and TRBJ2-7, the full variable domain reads SQTIHQWPATLVQPVGSPLSLECTVEGTSNPNLYWYRQAAGRGLQLLFYSVGIGQISSEVPQNLSASRPQDRQFILSSKKLLLSDSGFYLCAWSVGVYYEQYFGPGTRLTVT.

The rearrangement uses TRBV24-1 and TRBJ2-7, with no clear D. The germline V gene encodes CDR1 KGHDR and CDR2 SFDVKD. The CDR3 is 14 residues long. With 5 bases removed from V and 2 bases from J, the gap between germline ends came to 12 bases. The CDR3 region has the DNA TGTGCCACCAGTGTCGAAGGCGAAACCTACGAGCAGTACTTC. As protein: CATSVEGETYEQYF.

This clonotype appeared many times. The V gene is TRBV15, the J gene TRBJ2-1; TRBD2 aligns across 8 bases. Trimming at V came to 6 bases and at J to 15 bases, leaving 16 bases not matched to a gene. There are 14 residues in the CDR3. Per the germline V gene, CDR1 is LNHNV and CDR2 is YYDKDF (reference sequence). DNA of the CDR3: TGTGCCACCAGAGAGAACTACCAGCGGGAGCAGCTGTTCTTC. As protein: CATRENYQREQLFF.